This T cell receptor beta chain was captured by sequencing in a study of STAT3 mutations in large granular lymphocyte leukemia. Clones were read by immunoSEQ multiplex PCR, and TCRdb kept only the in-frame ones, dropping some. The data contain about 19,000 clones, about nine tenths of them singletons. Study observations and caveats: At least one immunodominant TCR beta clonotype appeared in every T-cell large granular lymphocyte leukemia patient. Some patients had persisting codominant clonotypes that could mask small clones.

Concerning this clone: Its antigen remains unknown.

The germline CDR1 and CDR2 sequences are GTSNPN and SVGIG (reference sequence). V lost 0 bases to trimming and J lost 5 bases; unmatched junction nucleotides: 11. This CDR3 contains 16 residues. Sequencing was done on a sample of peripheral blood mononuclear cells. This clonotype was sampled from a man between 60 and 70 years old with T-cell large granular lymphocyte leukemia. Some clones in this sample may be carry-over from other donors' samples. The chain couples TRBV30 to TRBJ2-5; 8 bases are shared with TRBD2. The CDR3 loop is CAWSVPFGRAGETQYF. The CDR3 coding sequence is TGTGCCTGGAGTGTACCGTTCGGGAGGGCCGGGGAGACCCAGTACTTC. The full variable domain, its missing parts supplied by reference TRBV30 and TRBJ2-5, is SQTIHQWPATLVQPVGSPLSLECTVEGTSNPNLYWYRQAAGRGLQLLFYSVGIGQISSEVPQNLSASRPQDRQFILSSKKLLLSDSGFYLCAWSVPFGRAGETQYFGPGTRLLVL.